This T cell receptor (beta chain) stems from a study of identical twins. Study-wide points: Among beta out-of-frame sequences, excess sharing between twins appeared weaker. Twins shared out-of-frame alpha sequences with excess low generation probability.

TCRdb analysed the 5' RACE reads with MiXCR anew, one entry per CDR3 protein. The sample records fewer than 650,000 distinct CDR3 sequences, 7.1% being singletons. There are many counts of this clonotype. Its antigen is not identified. The sample also formed part of further work on yellow fever vaccine responses in identical twins. From that report: Vaccine T cell responses of twins reportedly seemed partly convergent and partly personalized.

The TCR was taken from a woman between 18 and 29 years old in good health. The sample comprised PBMCs.

CDR3 coding DNA: TGTGCCAGCAGTTTTGGACCCTACGAGCAGTACTTC. Protein sequence: CASSFGPYEQYF. The V call is TRBV27, the J call TRBJ2-7; D not certain. V was cut by 3 bases and J by 2 bases, with 5 bases left in between. This CDR3 contains 12 residues. Germline V gene lookup returns CDR1 MNHEY and CDR2 SMNVEV (reference sequence).